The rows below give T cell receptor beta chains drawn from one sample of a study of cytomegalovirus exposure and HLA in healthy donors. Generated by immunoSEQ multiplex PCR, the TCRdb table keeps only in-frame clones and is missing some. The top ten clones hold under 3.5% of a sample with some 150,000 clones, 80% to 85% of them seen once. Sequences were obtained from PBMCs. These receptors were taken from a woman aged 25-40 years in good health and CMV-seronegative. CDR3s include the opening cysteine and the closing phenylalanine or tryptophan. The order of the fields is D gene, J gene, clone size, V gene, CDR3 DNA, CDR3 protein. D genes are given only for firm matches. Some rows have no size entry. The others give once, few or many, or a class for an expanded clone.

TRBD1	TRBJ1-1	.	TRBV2	TGTGCCAGCAGTTGGACAGGGCAGAACACTGAAGCTTTCTTT	CASSWTGQNTEAFF
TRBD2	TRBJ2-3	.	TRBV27	TGTGCCAGCAGTTTATCGCGTTTTAGCGGGAGGGCAGATACGCAGTATTTT	CASSLSRFSGRADTQYF
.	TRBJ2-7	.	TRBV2	TGTGCCAGCAGTCGCGGAGCCTACGAGCAGTACTTC	CASSRGAYEQYF
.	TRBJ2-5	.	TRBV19	TGTGCCAGTAGTATTCCGGGACAACAAGAGACCCAGTACTTC	CASSIPGQQETQYF
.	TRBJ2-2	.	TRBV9	.	CASSVGTGAGTGELFF
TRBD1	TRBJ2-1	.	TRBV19	TGTGCCAGTAGTATGGTTCCGGGACAGGGGGAGGATGAGCAGTTCTTC	CASSMVPGQGEDEQFF
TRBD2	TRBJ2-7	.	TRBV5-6	TGTGCCAGCAGCTGGGGGGGCGAGCAGTACTTC	CASSWGGEQYF
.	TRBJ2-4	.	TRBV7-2	TGTGCCAGCAGCTTAAGCGTCGCCGGCATTCAGTACTTC	CASSLSVAGIQYF
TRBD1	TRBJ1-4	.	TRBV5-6	TGTGCCAGCAGCTCTGGACAGGGTGCCACGAATGAAAAACTGTTTTTT	CASSSGQGATNEKLFF
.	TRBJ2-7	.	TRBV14	TGTGCCAGCAGCCAAGATCTGGCAGGCTACGAGCAGTACTTC	CASSQDLAGYEQYF
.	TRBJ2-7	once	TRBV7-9	TGTGCCAGCAGCCGTTTTCCGGGGGACTTGAGCTCCTACGAGCAGTACTTC	CASSRFPGDLSSYEQYF
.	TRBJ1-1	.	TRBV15	TGTGCCACCAGCAGATGGGGGCTGAACGCTGAAGCTTTCTTT	CATSRWGLNAEAFF
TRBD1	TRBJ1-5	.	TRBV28	TGTGCCAGCACAACCGCAGGGGGCTATAGCAATCAGCCCCAGCATTTT	CASTTAGGYSNQPQHF
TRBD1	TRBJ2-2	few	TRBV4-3	TGCGCCAGCAGCCAAGGAAACAGGGGAAGGGAAACCGGGGAGCTGTTTTTT	CASSQGNRGRETGELFF
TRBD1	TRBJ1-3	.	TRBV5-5	TGTGCCAGCAGCTTTTACACAGGGGTTGGAAACACCATATATTTT	CASSFYTGVGNTIYF
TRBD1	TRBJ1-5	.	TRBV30	TGTGCCTGGAGCCAAGACAGGGGTAACAATCAGCCCCAGCATTTT	CAWSQDRGNNQPQHF
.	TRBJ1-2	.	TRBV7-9	TGTGCCAGCAGCTCGTGGGCGCAAGACGACTATGGCTACACCTTC	CASSSWAQDDYGYTF
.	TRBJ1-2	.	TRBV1	TGCACCAGCAGCCAAGAGAGCAGGGGGAACTATGGCTACACCTTC	CTSSQESRGNYGYTF
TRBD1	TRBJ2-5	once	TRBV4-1	TGCGCCAGCAGCCCCGGGACAGGGGTGATGGAGACCCAGTACTTC	CASSPGTGVMETQYF
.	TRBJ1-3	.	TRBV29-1	TGCAGCGTCCGGACAGTCTCTGGAAACACCATATATTTT	CSVRTVSGNTIYF
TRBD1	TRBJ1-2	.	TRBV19	TGTGCCAGTAGTCCAGGGGGCAGTTATGGCTACACCTTC	CASSPGGSYGYTF
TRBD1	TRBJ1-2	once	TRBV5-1	TGCGCCAGCAGCAGATCACAGGGGGCGAAGGGCTACACCTTC	CASSRSQGAKGYTF